The TCR beta chain described here comes from a study of monozygotic twins with inflammatory bowel disease. Study-wide findings and caveats: Discordant twins had repertoire similarity that did not differ from that of concordant twins, possibly from limited power. The co-twins with IBD showed lower TCRbeta diversity (inverse Simpson) than their healthy siblings.

Researchers used template switching to add UMIs featuring a 6-nucleotide sample barcode. TCRdb re-analyzed the 5' RACE reads; it lists each CDR3 protein once, without DNA. The listing records around 380,000 distinct CDR3 sequences. Germline CDR1 reads SEHNR; CDR2 reads FQNEAQ (reference sequence). The CDR3 loop spans 14 amino acids. Comment on this clonotype: What it binds is unknown.

V is TRBV7-9 and J is TRBJ1-4; TCRdb lists TRBD1, though no DNA is available to test this call. Material: blood. This TCR derives from a human donor with ulcerative colitis or Crohn's disease, or a healthy co-twin of an affected twin (not recorded which). CDR3 protein: CASSQQGLGEKLFF.